These T cell receptor beta chains were read from a single sample in a study of blood T cell repertoires in COVID-19. This table comes from immunoSEQ multiplex PCR, and its TCRdb copy is limited to in-frame clones, with some not included. The sample includes about 180,000 clones, 82% of them seen just once. The material sequenced was peripheral blood. The origin of the receptors is a woman at least 80 years old with active or convalescent COVID-19. Both conserved end residues are part of each CDR3. The D gene is left open where the match is weak. Clone size is stated in some rows and not others, as once, few, many or a class when expanded.

J gene,V gene,D gene,clone size,CDR3 protein,CDR3 DNA
TRBJ1-3,TRBV5-5,-,many,CASSLVDGAGNTIYF,TGTGCCAGCAGCTTGGTCGACGGAGCTGGAAACACCATATATTTT
TRBJ2-7,TRBV7-3,TRBD1,-,CASSSGQGAQQYF,TGTGCCAGCAGCTCGGGACAGGGGGCGCAGCAGTACTTC
TRBJ1-1,TRBV3-1/TRBV3-2,TRBD1,few,CASSHKDRAIEAFF,TGTGCCAGCAGCCACAAGGACAGGGCCATAGAAGCTTTCTTT
TRBJ1-1,TRBV5-1,TRBD1,-,CASSSGQGAWYTEAFF,TGCGCCAGCAGCTCGGGACAGGGGGCATGGTACACTGAAGCTTTCTTT
TRBJ2-7,TRBV5-8,-,few,CASSLWDNTYEQYF,TGTGCCAGCAGCTTGTGGGACAACACCTACGAGCAGTACTTC
TRBJ2-1,TRBV2,TRBD2,-,CASNRLAGPRRNEQFF,TGTGCCAGCAATCGACTAGCGGGTCCTCGGAGGAATGAGCAGTTCTTC
TRBJ1-5,TRBV19,TRBD1,-,CASSTWHRGGDQPQHF,TGTGCCAGTAGTACTTGGCACAGGGGAGGAGATCAGCCCCAGCATTTT
TRBJ2-7,TRBV6-5,TRBD2,-,CASSPVAGIHEQYF,TGTGCCAGCAGTCCTGTAGCGGGAATCCACGAGCAGTACTTC
TRBJ2-1,TRBV5-1,TRBD1,-,CASSLATNPGGHNEQFF,TGCGCCAGCAGCTTGGCGACTAATCCAGGGGGCCACAATGAGCAGTTCTTC
TRBJ1-3,TRBV19,-,-,CASTRPPGQAGNTIYF,TGTGCCAGTACCCGACCCCCGGGACAAGCGGGAAACACCATATATTTT
TRBJ1-2,TRBV11-2,-,-,CASSLGPGTTLRGYTF,TGTGCCAGCAGCTTAGGTCCGGGAACTACCCTGCGTGGCTACACCTTC
TRBJ2-1,TRBV5-4,TRBD2,-,CASSGRTSGYSDEQFF,TGTGCCAGCAGCGGTAGGACTAGCGGGTACTCGGATGAGCAGTTCTTC
TRBJ1-2,TRBV29-1,TRBD1,-,CSGSQGGLDDGYTF,TGCAGCGGATCCCAGGGGGGCCTGGACGATGGCTACACCTTC
TRBJ2-1,TRBV21-1,-,once,CASSKGPGLAGNEQFF,TGTGCCAGCAGCAAAGGGCCGGGACTAGCGGGAAATGAGCAGTTCTTC
TRBJ2-2,TRBV7-3,TRBD1,-,CASSPRQGNVPGELFF,TGTGCCAGCAGCCCTCGACAGGGTAACGTTCCCGGGGAGCTGTTTTTT
TRBJ1-5,TRBV9,-,-,CASSVRGGNQPQHF,TGTGCCAGCAGCGTGAGAGGAGGCAATCAGCCCCAGCATTTT
TRBJ1-3,TRBV2,-,-,CASSDGMYSGNTIYF,TGTGCCAGCAGTGACGGGATGTACTCTGGAAACACCATATATTTT
TRBJ2-1,TRBV5-1,TRBD2,-,CASSLVGGSYNEQFF,TGCGCCAGCAGCTTGGTGGGAGGGAGTTATAATGAACAGTTCTTC
TRBJ2-3,TRBV27,TRBD2,few,CASSSSGVSGFYTDTQYF,TGTGCCAGCAGTTCCTCGGGGGTTAGCGGGTTTTACACAGATACGCAGTATTTT
TRBJ2-7,TRBV5-4,TRBD2,-,CASSPSAGEEYEQYF,TGTGCCAGCAGCCCCTCTGCGGGAGAAGAATACGAGCAGTACTTC
TRBJ1-3,TRBV5-1,-,-,CASSLVGVGGNTIYF,TGCGCCAGCAGCTTGGTCGGGGTAGGAGGAAACACCATATATTTT
TRBJ2-1,TRBV11-3,TRBD1,-,CASSVSQDRGSLGEQFF,TGTGCCAGCAGCGTCTCCCAGGACAGGGGGAGTTTAGGGGAGCAGTTCTTC